This T cell receptor (beta chain) was recovered during a study of a mutant IDH1 vaccine in newly diagnosed glioma. Profiling relied on immunoSEQ multiplex PCR, and the TCRdb table lists in-frame clones only, not all of them. This sample has about 53,000 clones, with roughly 80% found just once. The trim removed 4 bases at V and 5 bases at J, leaving 7 bases unmatched. Per germline, CDR1 SNHLY and CDR2 FYNNEI. CDR3 length equals 17 residues. To note about this clone: Antigen: not known.

The time point was: week 5, during vaccination. What each vaccine dose contained was 300 ug of mutant IDH1 20-mer peptide, accompanied by topical imiquimod. J is TRBJ2-3 and V is TRBV2, with 15 bases lining up with TRBD2. The source is a woman younger than 30 with glioma. Some clones in this sample may be carry-over from other donors' samples. The sample in question was PBMCs, obtained from a glioma patient whose treatment included an IDH1 peptide vaccine. CDR3 DNA sequence: TGTGCCAGCAGTGCCGGACTAGCGGGGGGGCTTAGAGATACGCAGTATTTT. Its translation: CASSAGLAGGLRDTQYF.